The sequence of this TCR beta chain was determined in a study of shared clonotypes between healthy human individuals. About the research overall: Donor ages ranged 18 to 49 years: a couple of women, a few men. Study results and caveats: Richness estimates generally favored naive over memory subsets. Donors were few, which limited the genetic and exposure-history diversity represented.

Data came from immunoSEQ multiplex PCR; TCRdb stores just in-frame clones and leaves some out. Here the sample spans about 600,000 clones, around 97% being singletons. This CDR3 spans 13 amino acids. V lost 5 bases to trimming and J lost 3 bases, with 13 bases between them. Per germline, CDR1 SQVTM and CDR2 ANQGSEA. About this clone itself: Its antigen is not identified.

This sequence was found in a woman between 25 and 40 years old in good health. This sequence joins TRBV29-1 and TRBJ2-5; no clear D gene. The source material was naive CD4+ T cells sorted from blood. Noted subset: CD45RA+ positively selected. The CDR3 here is CSVCRVLEETQYF. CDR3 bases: TGCAGCGTTTGTAGGGTTTTAGAAGAGACCCAGTACTTC.